The 17 T cell receptor beta chains reported below all come from one sample, sequenced in a study of T cell changes during pregnancy in multiple sclerosis. Some clones are missing from TCRdb's copy, which holds only in-frame ones; the method was immunoSEQ multiplex PCR. There are just under 65,000 clones in the sample; about 90% occur only once, and roughly 2.2% lies in the top ten. The sample here was peripheral blood, taken in the second trimester of pregnancy. These receptors all stem from a female donor in good health, enrolled as a control in a pregnancy study.

The chain has TRBV10-1 and TRBJ1-2; no reliable D call. CDR1 is WNHNN, CDR2 SYGVQD, per germline (reference sequence). This CDR3 has 14 residues. Trimming shortened V by 3 bases and J by 2 bases, and 10 bases separated the two germline ends. The DNA for the CDR3 is TGCGCCAGCAGTGACAGGAAATGGAACTATGGCTACACCTTC. It is translated as CASSDRKWNYGYTF.

V is TRBV19 and J is TRBJ2-1; 7 positions agree with TRBD2. The CDR3 totals 15 residues. The V segment lost 2 bases and the J segment 4 bases; nucleotides outside the gene matches: 5. Germline assignment: CDR1 LNHDA and CDR2 SQIVND (reference sequence). CDR3 protein: CASSISLAVYNEQFF. CDR3 nucleotides: TGTGCCAGTAGTATATCGCTAGCGGTATACAATGAGCAGTTCTTC.

The chain employs TRBV11-3 and TRBJ2-1; the match to TRBD2 covers 10 bases. The CDR3 has 18 residues. The V segment lost 4 bases and the J segment 0 bases; nucleotides outside the gene matches: 9. The V gene's germline CDR1 is SGHNT and CDR2 YENEEA. CDR3 region: CASSSASGSLGSYNEQFF. Here the CDR3 DNA reads TGTGCCAGCAGCTCGGCTAGCGGGAGCTTGGGCTCCTACAATGAGCAGTTCTTC.

J is TRBJ1-1 and V is TRBV6-1; no clear D. The CDR3 contains 15 residues. V lost 2 bases and J lost 1, with 11 bases in between. Germline CDR1 MNHNS, CDR2 SASEGT. CDR3 nucleotide sequence: TGTGCCAGCAGTGAAAAGAGGGCCGAGAACACTGAAGCTTTCTTT. This codes for CASSEKRAENTEAFF.

Of note for this clone: The junction shows a germline mismatch at one end, possibly a read error. The genes are TRBV7-7 and TRBJ2-1, with 10 positions matching TRBD2. CDR3 length: 15 residues. CDR1 SSHAT and CDR2 FNYEAQ come from the germline V gene (reference sequence). For the CDR3, the DNA is TGTGCTAGCAGCTTCCTAGCGGGGGACAACAATGAGCAGTTCTTC. It yields the protein CASSFLAGDNNEQFF. The full variable domain, rest sourced from reference TRBV7-7 and TRBJ2-1, is GAGVSQSPRYKVTKRGQDVTLRCDPISSHATLYWYQQALGQGPEFLTYFNYEAQPDKSGLPSDRFSAERPEGSISTLTIQRTEQRDSAMYRCASSFLAGDNNEQFFGPGTRLTVL.

This clone was observed a handful of times. The V and J genes are TRBV30 and TRBJ1-1; D call uncertain. Germline-derived CDR1 and CDR2 are GTSNPN and SVGIG (reference sequence). Trimming pared 2 bases from V and 9 bases from J, leaving 7 bases between. This CDR3 is built from 10 residues. The CDR3 nucleotides are TGTGCCTGGAGTTCCGGGAAAGCTTTCTTT. Its protein product is CAWSSGKAFF.

The J gene is TRBJ1-1, the V gene TRBV30; TRBD1 might be the D (5 bases). V dropped 4 bases and J dropped 3 bases, with 9 bases sitting between them. This CDR3 spans 12 amino acids. Germline assignment: CDR1 GTSNPN and CDR2 SVGIG (reference sequence). As DNA, the CDR3 is TGTGCCTGGAACCTAGGGGACACTGAAGCTTTCTTT. It is translated as CAWNLGDTEAFF. Complete variable domain (other parts from reference TRBV30 and TRBJ1-1): SQTIHQWPATLVQPVGSPLSLECTVEGTSNPNLYWYRQAAGRGLQLLFYSVGIGQISSEVPQNLSASRPQDRQFILSSKKLLLSDSGFYLCAWNLGDTEAFFGQGTRLTVV.

The chain joins TRBV19 to TRBJ2-3, with D maybe TRBD2 (6 bases). From germline, CDR1 is LNHDA and CDR2 SQIVND (reference sequence). V was clipped by 5 bases and J by 1 base, with 13 bases between them. This CDR3 is 15 amino acids long. CDR3 protein: CASSWAAGRTDTQYF. The CDR3 DNA follows: TGTGCCAGTAGTTGGGCGGCGGGGCGCACAGATACGCAGTATTTT. The entire variable domain, with the rest obtained from reference TRBV19 and TRBJ2-3, is as follows: DGGITQSPKYLFRKEGQNVTLSCEQNLNHDAMYWYRQDPGQGLRLIYYSQIVNDFQKGDIAEGYSVSREKKESFPLTVTSAQKNPTAFYLCASSWAAGRTDTQYFGPGTRLTVL.

The chain links TRBV20-1 to TRBJ2-5; 7 nucleotides agree with TRBD2. With V trimmed by 6 bases and J by 4 bases, 2 bases remained unmatched. Per germline, CDR1 DFQATT and CDR2 SNEGSKA (reference sequence). CDR3 size: 11 residues. In nucleotides, the CDR3 is TGCAGTGCCATAGCGGGAGAGACCCAGTACTTC. The encoded protein is CSAIAGETQYF.

The chain links TRBV4-1 to TRBJ1-1; D is unclear. This CDR3 region has 14 residues. Trimming left V 1 base short and J 1 base short, with 7 bases between. Looked up from germline, CDR1 is MGHRA and CDR2 is YSYEKL. CDR3 loop: CASSQVIRNTEAFF. CDR3 DNA: TGCGCCAGCAGCCAAGTCATTAGGAACACTGAAGCTTTCTTT.

The rearrangement uses TRBV5-6 and TRBJ2-7, with 10 nucleotides matching TRBD1. Germline V gene data show CDR1 as SGHDT and CDR2 as YYEEEE. The V and J ends lost 0 bases and 3 bases, in that order; junction bases with no gene match: 3. The CDR3 is made up of 15 amino acids. CDR3 protein: CASSLDWDRGYEQYF. CDR3 bases: TGTGCCAGCAGCTTGGATTGGGACAGGGGCTACGAGCAGTACTTC.

V is TRBV2 and J is TRBJ2-7, with unresolved D. Germline V gene data show CDR1 as SNHLY and CDR2 as FYNNEI. Trimming removed 6 bases from V and 0 bases from J, with 6 bases in between. The CDR3 sequence is 12 residues long. The CDR3 spells CASRALSYEQYF. CDR3 coding DNA: TGTGCCAGCAGGGCCCTCTCCTACGAGCAGTACTTC.

The V and J genes are TRBV5-8 and TRBJ2-7, with D possibly being TRBD2 (5 bases). Germline lookup yields CDR1 SGHTS and CDR2 YDEGEE. V lost 2 bases and J lost 4, with 19 bases in between. This CDR3 has 16 amino acids. The CDR3 protein is CASSLVGADAAYEQYF. The CDR3, as DNA: TGTGCCAGCAGCTTAGTTGGAGCGGACGCTGCTTACGAGCAGTACTTC.

V and J are TRBV9 and TRBJ2-1; 12 bases align to TRBD2. This CDR3 has 16 amino acids. Germline lookup yields CDR1 SGDLS and CDR2 YYNGEE. V was pared by 2 bases and J by 10 bases, with 10 bases of the junction left unmatched. The CDR3 is CASSVSTASGRGEQFF. The CDR3 nucleotides read TGTGCCAGCAGCGTTAGTACTGCTAGCGGGAGGGGGGAGCAGTTCTTC.

The rearrangement uses TRBV27 and TRBJ2-7, with a weak D call TRBD2 (7 bases). Per germline, CDR1 MNHEY and CDR2 SMNVEV (reference sequence). This CDR3 is 14 amino acids long. Trimming pared 6 bases from V and 0 bases from J, leaving 12 bases between. Written as DNA, the CDR3 is TGTGCCAGCAGATGGGGGGGCAGCTCCTACGAGCAGTACTTC. It specifies CASRWGGSSYEQYF.

J is TRBJ1-6 and V is TRBV7-8; tentative D call: TRBD1 (5 bases). Germline CDR1 is SGHVS and CDR2 is FQNEAQ. The CDR3 consists of 14 residues. V was pared by 3 bases and J by 6 bases, with 9 bases between. CDR3: CASSLTALNSPLHF. As DNA, the CDR3 is TGTGCCAGCAGCTTGACAGCGCTTAATTCACCCCTCCACTTT.

The chain joins TRBV19 to TRBJ2-2, with 9 positions matching TRBD1. Germline assignment: CDR1 LNHDA and CDR2 SQIVND (reference sequence). This CDR3 has 15 amino acids. V lost 3 bases and J lost 4; bases outside the gene matches: 3. CDR3 nucleotide sequence: TGTGCCAGTAGTATTAGGACAGGGGCCACCGGGGAGCTGTTTTTT. Translating gives CASSIRTGATGELFF.